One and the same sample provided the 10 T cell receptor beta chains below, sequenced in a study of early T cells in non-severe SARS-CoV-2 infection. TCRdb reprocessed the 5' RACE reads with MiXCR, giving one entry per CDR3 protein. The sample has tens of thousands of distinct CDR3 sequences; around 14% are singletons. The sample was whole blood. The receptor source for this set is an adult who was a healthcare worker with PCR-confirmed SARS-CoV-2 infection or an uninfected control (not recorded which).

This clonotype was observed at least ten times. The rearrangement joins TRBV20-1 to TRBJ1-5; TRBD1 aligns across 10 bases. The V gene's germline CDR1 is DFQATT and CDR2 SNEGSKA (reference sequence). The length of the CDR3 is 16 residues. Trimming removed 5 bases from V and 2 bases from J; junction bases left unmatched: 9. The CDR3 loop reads CSAYEGTGAGNQPQHF. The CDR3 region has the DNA TGCAGTGCTTACGAAGGGACAGGGGCTGGCAATCAGCCCCAGCATTTT.

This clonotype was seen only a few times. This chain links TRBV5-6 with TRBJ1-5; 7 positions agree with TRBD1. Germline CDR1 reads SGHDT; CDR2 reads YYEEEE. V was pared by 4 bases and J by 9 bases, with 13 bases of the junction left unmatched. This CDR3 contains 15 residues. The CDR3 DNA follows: TGTGCCAGCAGCGCCGGACAGGCCTCGGGAGGGCCCCAGCATTTT. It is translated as CASSAGQASGGPQHF.

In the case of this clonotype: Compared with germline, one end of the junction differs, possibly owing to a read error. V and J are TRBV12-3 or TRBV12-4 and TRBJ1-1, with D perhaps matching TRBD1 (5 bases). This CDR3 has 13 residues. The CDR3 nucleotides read TGTGCCAGCTCCTCAGGGCGGAGGACTGAAGTTTTCTTT. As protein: CASSSGRRTEVFF.

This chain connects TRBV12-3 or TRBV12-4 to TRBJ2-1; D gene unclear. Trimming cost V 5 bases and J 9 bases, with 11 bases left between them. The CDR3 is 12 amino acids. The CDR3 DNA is TGTGCCAGCAGTCGTGTGCTGGGTGAGCAGTTCTTC. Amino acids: CASSRVLGEQFF.

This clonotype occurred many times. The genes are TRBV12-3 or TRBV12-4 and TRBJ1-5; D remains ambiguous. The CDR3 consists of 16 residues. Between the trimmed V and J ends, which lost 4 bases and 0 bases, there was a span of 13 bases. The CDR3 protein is CASSSTVVYSNQPQHF. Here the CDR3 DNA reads TGTGCCAGCAGTTCGACGGTCGTTTATAGCAATCAGCCCCAGCATTTT.

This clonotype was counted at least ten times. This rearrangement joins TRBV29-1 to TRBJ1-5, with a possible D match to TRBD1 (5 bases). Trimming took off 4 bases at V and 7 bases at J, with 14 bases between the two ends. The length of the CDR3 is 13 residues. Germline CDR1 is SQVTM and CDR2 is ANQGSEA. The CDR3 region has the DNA TGCAGCGTTGCAGGGATGGAGGGGCAGCCCCAGCATTTT. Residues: CSVAGMEGQPQHF.

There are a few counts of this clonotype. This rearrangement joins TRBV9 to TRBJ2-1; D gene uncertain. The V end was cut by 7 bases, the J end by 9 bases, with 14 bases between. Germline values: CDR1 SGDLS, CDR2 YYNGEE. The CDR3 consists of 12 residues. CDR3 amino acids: CASSRSSGEQFF. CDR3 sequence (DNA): TGTGCCAGCTCTCGCAGCTCGGGTGAGCAGTTCTTC.

The CDR3 region is CASSLGEGRSLYGYTF. The CDR3 DNA follows: TGTGCCAGCTCCCTGGGAGAGGGTAGATCCCTCTATGGCTACACCTTC. V is TRBV18 and J is TRBJ1-2; D is unresolved. This CDR3 has 16 residues. Trimming shortened V by 6 bases and J by 4 bases, and 21 bases separated the two germline ends. Germline-derived CDR1 and CDR2 are KGHSH and LQKENI.

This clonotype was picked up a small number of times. The CDR3 here is CASSSGLDRVPYEQYF. CDR3 nucleotide sequence: TGTGCCAGCAGCTCGGGCCTGGACAGGGTGCCCTACGAGCAGTACTTC. The chain has TRBV7-8 and TRBJ2-7; 8 nucleotides align to TRBD1. V lost 4 bases, J lost 2 bases, and 10 bases stayed unmatched. This CDR3 has 16 amino acids. Germline V CDR1 and CDR2: SGHVS, FQNEAQ.

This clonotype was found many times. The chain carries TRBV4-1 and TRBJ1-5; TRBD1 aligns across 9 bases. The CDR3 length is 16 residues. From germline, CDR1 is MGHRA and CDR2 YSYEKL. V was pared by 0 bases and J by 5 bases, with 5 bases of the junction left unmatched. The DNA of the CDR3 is TGCGCCAGCAGCCAAGACGAGGGACAGGGATATCAGCCCCAGCATTTT. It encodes CASSQDEGQGYQPQHF.